The TCR beta chain under discussion was sequenced for a study of T cell changes during pregnancy in multiple sclerosis. Assay: immunoSEQ multiplex PCR; the TCRdb copy retains only in-frame clones and omits some. In the table there are 70,000 to 95,000 clones, 90% to 95% of which are singletons. Germline CDR1 and CDR2: SGHRS and YFSETQ. Trimming stripped 0 bases from V and 1 base from J, with 4 bases between. The CDR3 runs 14 residues. This clone came up a few times. The sequence derives from a female donor in good health, enrolled as a control in a pregnancy study. Sequenced here: peripheral blood, sampled after pregnancy. This rearrangement joins TRBV5-1 to TRBJ2-2; no clear D gene. CDR3 loop: CASSLGGNTGELFF. The DNA of the CDR3 is TGCGCCAGCAGCTTGGGAGGGAACACCGGGGAGCTGTTTTTT.